A single sample is the source of the 25 T cell receptor beta chains below, sequenced in a study of technical replicates of blood from a few donors. The table came from immunoSEQ multiplex PCR; TCRdb's copy has only in-frame clones and leaves some out. The sample yields tens of thousands of clones, roughly 94% seen once. Sequenced: T cells isolated from PBMCs. These receptor sequences come from a human donor in good health.

CDR3 nucleotides: TGTGCCAGCAGCGGGGGCCTGGAGGTGAACACTGAAGCTTTCTTT. As protein: CASSGGLEVNTEAFF. This chain links TRBV7-9 with TRBJ1-1; a possible D gene is TRBD1 (6 bases). CDR1 and CDR2 (germline): SEHNR, FQNEAQ (reference sequence). V was clipped by 5 bases and J by 0 bases, with 13 bases between them. This CDR3 contains 15 residues.

The chain combines TRBV15 with TRBJ1-2; 7 positions agree with TRBD1. The germline gives CDR1 LNHNV, CDR2 YYDKDF (reference sequence). The CDR3 totals 13 residues. V trimming: 5 bases; J trimming: 3 bases; junction bases outside the gene matches: 3. The CDR3 coding sequence is TGTGCCACCAGCGGGGGGACAGACTATGGCTACACCTTC. Translating gives CATSGGTDYGYTF.

This clone was seen once. The chain has TRBV7-7 and TRBJ2-2; no reliable D call. This CDR3 is 14 amino acids long. Between the trimmed V and J ends, which lost 0 bases and 4 bases, there was a span of 6 bases. CDR1 and CDR2 from the germline V gene are SSHAT and FNYEAQ (reference sequence). The DNA of the CDR3 is TGTGCCAGCAGCTTAGCAGGAGTCACCGGGGAGCTGTTTTTT. It codes for CASSLAGVTGELFF.

The rearrangement uses TRBV27 and TRBJ2-7; 8 nucleotides match TRBD2. This CDR3 has 15 amino acids. The V and J ends lost 6 bases and 4 bases, in that order; junction bases with no gene match: 11. Germline V gene data show CDR1 as MNHEY and CDR2 as SMNVEV (reference sequence). The CDR3 DNA is TGTGCCAGCAGAGACCGGGGGGGGAGAGCATACGAGCAGTACTTC. This codes for CASRDRGGRAYEQYF.

The V and J genes are TRBV6-5 and TRBJ1-1, with a possible D match to TRBD1 (5 bases). The V gene lost 4 bases and the J gene lost 1 base, with 10 bases spanning the gap. The CDR3 sequence is 14 residues long. Germline assignment: CDR1 MNHEY and CDR2 SVGAGI. This chain's CDR3 is CASSLPGSNTEAFF. The CDR3 DNA sequence: TGTGCCAGCAGTTTGCCAGGGTCGAACACTGAAGCTTTCTTT.

This clone appeared a few times. The chain couples TRBV5-1 to TRBJ2-7; a weak D match, TRBD1 (7 bases). The CDR3 runs 15 residues. Germline CDR1 is SGHRS and CDR2 is YFSETQ. Trimming removed 4 bases at V and 3 bases at J, with 17 bases between. The CDR3 DNA reads as TGCGCCAGCAGCCCATCGACAGGGAGGAACTACGAGCAGTACTTC. Encoded protein: CASSPSTGRNYEQYF.

This clone was detected only once. The chain uses TRBV27 and TRBJ2-5; D is unresolved. The CDR3 loop spans 13 amino acids. V was trimmed by 2 bases and J by 7 bases, leaving 11 bases between them. The germline gives CDR1 MNHEY, CDR2 SMNVEV (reference sequence). The CDR3 nucleotides are TGTGCCAGCAGTTTAGCGACTGGTTGGACCCAGTACTTC. This sequence encodes CASSLATGWTQYF.

The chain joins TRBV7-9 to TRBJ2-2, with 8 bases aligning to TRBD1. V shed 2 bases, J shed 8 bases, and the junction held 7 bases outside the gene matches. CDR1 and CDR2 from the germline V gene are SEHNR and FQNEAQ (reference sequence). The CDR3 has 15 amino acids. The CDR3 sequence is CASSLFQGAVGELFF. The CDR3 bases are TGTGCCAGCAGCTTATTCCAGGGGGCCGTAGGGGAGCTGTTTTTT.

The chain joins TRBV19 to TRBJ1-1; 7 positions match TRBD1. In germline, CDR1 is LNHDA, CDR2 SQIVND (reference sequence). The ends lost 5 bases at V and 8 bases at J; junction bases unmatched: 11. This CDR3 contains 14 residues. The CDR3 sequence: CASSYRGQYVEAFF. The CDR3 region has the DNA TGTGCCAGTAGTTATAGGGGACAGTATGTGGAAGCTTTCTTT. Full variable domain (rest looked up from reference TRBV19 and TRBJ1-1): DGGITQSPKYLFRKEGQNVTLSCEQNLNHDAMYWYRQDPGQGLRLIYYSQIVNDFQKGDIAEGYSVSREKKESFPLTVTSAQKNPTAFYLCASSYRGQYVEAFFGQGTRLTVV.

The chain carries TRBV7-9 and TRBJ1-1, with 9 bases that match TRBD1. V dropped 4 bases and J dropped 8; count of bases not matched to a gene: 2. Germline-derived CDR1 and CDR2 are SEHNR and FQNEAQ (reference sequence). This CDR3 has 12 amino acids. CDR3 loop: CASSWTGVEAFF. As DNA, the CDR3 is TGTGCCAGCAGCTGGACAGGGGTGGAAGCTTTCTTT.

This rearrangement joins TRBV6-5 to TRBJ1-1; TRBD1 might be the D (6 bases). Germline values: CDR1 MNHEY, CDR2 SVGAGI. The ends were cut back, 4 bases at V and 5 bases at J, with 17 bases in the middle. CDR3 length: 15 amino acids. The CDR3 protein is CASSWQGTIGTEAFF. CDR3 in DNA: TGTGCCAGCAGTTGGCAGGGGACTATAGGAACTGAAGCTTTCTTT.

The CDR3 sequence: CASSDRATGGEIYEQYF. The CDR3 nucleotides read TGTGCCAGCAGTGATAGGGCGACAGGGGGTGAAATCTACGAGCAGTACTTC. The chain links TRBV2 to TRBJ2-7; 9 nucleotides match TRBD1. Germline CDR1 reads SNHLY; CDR2 reads FYNNEI. The CDR3 runs 17 residues. The trim removed 3 bases at V and 3 bases at J, leaving 12 bases unmatched.

This clone has only one observation. The V gene is TRBV7-9, the J gene TRBJ2-3; D gene ambiguous. Germline-derived CDR1 and CDR2 are SEHNR and FQNEAQ (reference sequence). This CDR3 has 13 amino acids. Trimming removed 6 bases at V and 5 bases at J, with 12 bases between. The CDR3, as DNA: TGTGCCAGCAGTGTCGCCCTATTAGATACGCAGTATTTT. Translation: CASSVALLDTQYF.

The genes are TRBV7-9 and TRBJ1-5; a possible D gene is TRBD1 (5 bases). V was shortened by 4 bases and J by 4 bases, with 8 bases between the two germline ends. This CDR3 is built from 13 residues. Germline lookup yields CDR1 SEHNR and CDR2 FQNEAQ (reference sequence). CDR3: CASSSQGNQPQHF. In DNA, the CDR3 is TGTGCCAGCAGCTCGCAGGGTAATCAGCCCCAGCATTTT.

The CDR3, as DNA: TGTGCCAGCAGCTTAAAGAACAGGCCCGTGGATGAGCAGTTCTTC. Protein product: CASSLKNRPVDEQFF. The chain combines TRBV7-9 with TRBJ2-1; D possibly corresponds to TRBD1 (5 bases). The CDR3 loop spans 15 amino acids. Germline V gene sequence: CDR1 SEHNR, CDR2 FQNEAQ (reference sequence). Trimming took off 2 bases at V and 8 bases at J, with 16 bases between the two ends.

The rearrangement uses TRBV5-1 and TRBJ2-7; perhaps TRBD1 as D (6 bases). Per the germline V gene, CDR1 is SGHRS and CDR2 is YFSETQ. Trimming pared 5 bases from V and 7 bases from J, leaving 22 bases between. The CDR3 is 15 residues long. The CDR3 loop is CASRAGDTSWGEQYF. In DNA form, the CDR3 reads TGCGCCAGCAGGGCAGGGGATACATCCTGGGGGGAGCAGTACTTC.

V is TRBV11-2 and J is TRBJ1-3; a weak D match, TRBD1 (6 bases). Deletions cut 5 bases from V and 4 bases from J, with 18 bases between. CDR3 size: 16 residues. Germline V gives CDR1 SGHAT, CDR2 FQNNGV. The CDR3 DNA reads TGTGCCAGCAGCCGGACAGTAGAGACGGGAGGAAACACCATATATTTT. Protein product: CASSRTVETGGNTIYF.

V and J are TRBV7-3 and TRBJ1-1; D may be TRBD1 (5 bases). V lost 5 bases and J 1 base, leaving 8 bases between the germline ends. This CDR3 has 13 residues. Germline V gene sequence: CDR1 SGHTA, CDR2 FQGTGA. The CDR3 is CASSRRGNTEAFF. The CDR3 DNA reads TGTGCCAGCAGCCGGAGGGGGAACACTGAAGCTTTCTTT.

This chain joins TRBV28 and TRBJ1-4, with no clear D. This CDR3 comprises 17 residues. Trimming removed 4 bases from V and 0 bases from J, with 15 bases in between. Germline V gene lookup returns CDR1 MDHEN and CDR2 SYDVKM. The CDR3 nucleotides are TGTGCCAGCAGTTCTACGACACTCACGACAACTAATGAAAAACTGTTTTTT. Translating gives CASSSTTLTTTNEKLFF.

The rearrangement links TRBV15 to TRBJ2-6; a weak D match, TRBD1 (5 bases). The CDR3 loop spans 16 amino acids. Per the germline V gene, CDR1 is LNHNV and CDR2 is YYDKDF (reference sequence). Trimming stripped 5 bases from V and 0 bases from J, with 11 bases between. This CDR3 reads CATSPSGFSGANVLTF. CDR3 DNA: TGTGCCACCAGCCCATCAGGGTTCTCTGGGGCCAACGTCCTGACTTTC.

The chain uses TRBV2 and TRBJ2-1; D is ambiguous. V was shortened by 2 bases and J by 3 bases, with 14 bases between the two germline ends. Germline lookup yields CDR1 SNHLY and CDR2 FYNNEI. CDR3 size: 16 residues. The CDR3: CASSESSRTIYNEQFF. For the CDR3, the DNA is TGTGCCAGCAGTGAATCTTCGAGAACTATCTACAATGAGCAGTTCTTC.

The J gene is TRBJ2-7, the V gene TRBV30, with 7 bases that match TRBD2. V trimming: 2 bases; J trimming: 3 bases; junction bases outside the gene matches: 4. The CDR3 has 13 residues. Per germline, CDR1 GTSNPN and CDR2 SVGIG (reference sequence). For the CDR3, the DNA is TGTGCCTGGAGTTCCGGGGAGGGCTACGAGCAGTACTTC. Its translation: CAWSSGEGYEQYF.

This clone has only one observation. The chain recombines TRBV6-5 with TRBJ2-7; 10 bases are shared with TRBD2. Unmatched junction bases numbered 4, after V lost 2 bases and J lost 0 bases. This CDR3 has 16 residues. The V gene's germline CDR1 is MNHEY and CDR2 SVGAGI. The chain's CDR3 is CASSYPQRGGSYEQYF. CDR3 DNA sequence: TGTGCCAGCAGTTACCCTCAGCGGGGGGGCTCCTACGAGCAGTACTTC.

The rearrangement uses TRBV6-5 and TRBJ2-5; D is uncertain. Trimming removed 6 bases at V and 5 bases at J, with 10 bases between. This CDR3 is built from 12 residues. From germline, CDR1 is MNHEY and CDR2 SVGAGI. CDR3 bases: TGTGCCAGCAGGTCTATTTCGGAGACCCAGTACTTC. Translated: CASRSISETQYF.

The gene calls are TRBV5-1 and TRBJ2-1; 11 nucleotides match TRBD2. This CDR3 has 13 amino acids. V dropped 7 bases and J dropped 8; count of bases not matched to a gene: 5. The germline gives CDR1 SGHRS, CDR2 YFSETQ. The CDR3 region is CASRTSGSDEQFF. CDR3 coding DNA: TGCGCCAGCCGAACTAGCGGGAGTGATGAGCAGTTCTTC.